A single sample gave rise to the 25 T cell receptor beta chains below, sequenced in a study of CD8 T cells in Susac syndrome. An amount of RNA that ranged from roughly 0.45 to 1 ug was reverse transcribed with random hexamers. TCRdb ran MiXCR on the immunoSEQ multiplex PCR reads and lists one entry per CDR3 protein. The sample lists roughly 190,000 distinct CDR3 sequences; around 95% were seen once. The sequenced material came from CD8+ T cells from PBMCs. These receptors were taken from a human donor with Susac syndrome.

This rearrangement joins TRBV11-2 to TRBJ1-1; D is uncertain. CDR3 length: 13 residues. V was clipped by 3 bases and J by 1 base, with 6 bases between them. The V gene's germline CDR1 is SGHAT and CDR2 FQNNGV. The CDR3 reads CASSLTPNTEAFF. For the CDR3, the DNA is TGTGCCAGCAGCTTGACCCCGAACACTGAAGCTTTCTTT.

The rearrangement joins TRBV13 to TRBJ2-7; 13 bases agree with TRBD2. V was clipped by 4 bases and J by 7 bases; unmatched bases: 7. This CDR3 is built from 15 residues. Per the germline V gene, CDR1 is PRHDT and CDR2 is FYEKMQ (reference sequence). The CDR3 DNA sequence: TGTGCCAGCAGCTCGGGACTAGCGGGAATGAGGGAGCAGTACTTC. It is translated as CASSSGLAGMREQYF.

The V gene is TRBV5-6, the J gene TRBJ1-1; tentatively, D is TRBD1 (6 bases). The CDR3 is 14 amino acids. Germline V CDR1 and CDR2: SGHDT, YYEEEE. V shed 4 bases and J shed 9 bases, with 19 bases lying between them. CDR3 in amino acids: CASSAQSGVKKAFF. CDR3 DNA sequence: TGTGCCAGCAGCGCGCAATCAGGGGTAAAAAAAGCTTTCTTT.

The chain links TRBV29-1 to TRBJ2-3, with D unclear. Trimming took off 3 bases at V and 4 bases at J, with 11 bases between the two ends. This CDR3 has 13 amino acids. In germline, CDR1 is SQVTM, CDR2 ANQGSEA. The CDR3 coding sequence is TGCAGCGTTGAGCTTCGGATGTCAGATACGCAGTATTTT. Its translation is CSVELRMSDTQYF.

The rearrangement uses TRBV2 and TRBJ1-1, with a tentative D call TRBD1 (5 bases). Trimming removed 8 bases at V and 2 bases at J, with 15 bases between. Germline CDR1 is SNHLY and CDR2 is FYNNEI. The CDR3 has 14 amino acids. The CDR3 DNA follows: TGTGCCAGCGAGGGGAGAGTCCGAAACACTGAAGCTTTCTTT. Residues: CASEGRVRNTEAFF.

The rearrangement uses TRBV29-1 and TRBJ2-5; the D gene is possibly TRBD2 (7 bases). Germline lookup yields CDR1 SQVTM and CDR2 ANQGSEA. The V gene lost 8 bases and the J gene lost 4 bases, with 20 bases spanning the gap. The CDR3 runs 14 residues. The CDR3 region has the DNA TGCAGCTTCGGGAGGAGGGGGGTAGGAGAGACCCAGTACTTC. It specifies CSFGRRGVGETQYF.

CDR3 in amino acids: CASREPAGAEAFF. CDR3 DNA: TGTGCCAGCAGGGAACCAGCAGGGGCTGAAGCTTTCTTT. This chain connects TRBV2 to TRBJ1-1, with D possibly matching TRBD1 (6 bases). Trimming removed 6 bases at V and 6 bases at J, with 14 bases between. Germline V gives CDR1 SNHLY, CDR2 FYNNEI. This CDR3 contains 13 residues.

The chain joins TRBV15 to TRBJ2-1; TRBD2 matches 10 bases. The germline V gene encodes CDR1 LNHNV and CDR2 YYDKDF (reference sequence). The CDR3 loop spans 23 amino acids. Trimming at V came to 0 bases and at J to 0 bases, leaving 20 bases not matched to a gene. CDR3 nucleotide sequence: TGTGCCACCAGCAGAGATTCTGATCCGGGACTAGCGTCTTTGAGGAGCTCCTACAATGAGCAGTTCTTC. This sequence encodes CATSRDSDPGLASLRSSYNEQFF.

V gene TRBV11-2 combines with J gene TRBJ2-3; 10 nucleotides align to TRBD2. This CDR3 is 18 amino acids long. Germline V gene lookup returns CDR1 SGHAT and CDR2 FQNNGV. The V and J ends lost 6 bases and 1 base, in that order; junction bases with no gene match: 13. In nucleotides, the CDR3 is TGTGCCAGCAGTTTATCTAGCGGGAGCTTGGGAGGCACAGATACGCAGTATTTT. Protein product: CASSLSSGSLGGTDTQYF.

DNA of the CDR3: TGTGCCAGCAGCCCCGGGACAGGGCATGAAGCTTTCTTT. Its translation is CASSPGTGHEAFF. This rearrangement joins TRBV9 to TRBJ1-1, with TRBD1 matching 9 bases. The CDR3 is made up of 13 amino acids. The ends lost 4 bases at V and 7 bases at J; junction bases unmatched: 5. Looked up from germline, CDR1 is SGDLS and CDR2 is YYNGEE.

The genes are TRBV4-1 and TRBJ2-7; 16 nucleotides align to TRBD2. CDR1 and CDR2 from the germline V gene are MGHRA and YSYEKL. V shed 1 base, J shed 4 bases, and the junction held 1 base outside the gene matches. CDR3 size: 16 residues. The CDR3 loop reads CASSQGGLAGGYEQYF. The DNA of the CDR3 is TGCGCCAGCAGCCAAGGGGGACTAGCGGGGGGGTACGAGCAGTACTTC.

This clonotype was seen only once. This chain joins TRBV15 and TRBJ2-1, with D maybe TRBD2 (6 bases). V gave up 0 bases and J gave up 4 bases, with 13 bases separating them. The CDR3 runs 16 residues. CDR1 and CDR2 (germline): LNHNV, YYDKDF (reference sequence). CDR3 amino acids: CATSRDLAGRYNEQFF. CDR3 nucleotide sequence: TGTGCCACCAGCAGAGATCTGGCGGGACGATACAATGAGCAGTTCTTC.

The V call is TRBV7-8, the J call TRBJ2-2; 12 positions match TRBD2. The germline V gene has CDR1 SGHVS and CDR2 FQNEAQ. There are 19 residues in the CDR3. The junction had 11 bases not matched to a gene; V was cut back by 1 base and J by 5 bases. CDR3 DNA: TGTGCCAGCAGCTTAGTTGTGCTAGCGGGGGGGCCAGGTACCGGGGAGCTGTTTTTT. This sequence encodes CASSLVVLAGGPGTGELFF.

The chain employs TRBV30 and TRBJ2-3, with no clear D. Per the germline V gene, CDR1 is GTSNPN and CDR2 is SVGIG (reference sequence). The CDR3 sequence is 13 residues long. The V and J ends lost 0 bases and 5 bases respectively, with 9 bases between them. Written as DNA, the CDR3 is TGTGCCTGGAGTGTACTTTCGAGAGATACGCAGTATTTT. As protein: CAWSVLSRDTQYF.

The chain links TRBV5-6 to TRBJ2-5; D may correspond to TRBD1 or TRBD2 (5 bases each). The CDR3 sequence is 14 residues long. Germline lookup yields CDR1 SGHDT and CDR2 YYEEEE. V lost 2 bases to trimming and J lost 0 bases, with 8 bases between them. CDR3 sequence (DNA): TGTGCCAGCAGCTTCGGGACCCACCAAGAGACCCAGTACTTC. This sequence encodes CASSFGTHQETQYF.

CDR3 coding DNA: TGTGCCAGCAGTTCAGGACAGGGGGCAGGCGATACGCAGTATTTT. It specifies CASSSGQGAGDTQYF. This chain connects TRBV28 to TRBJ2-3, with TRBD1 matching 11 bases. J was trimmed by 6 bases and V by 4 bases; bases with no gene match: 6. The CDR3 consists of 15 residues. Germline-derived CDR1 and CDR2 are MDHEN and SYDVKM.

This chain joins TRBV28 and TRBJ2-3, with 9 bases fitting TRBD1. The V and J ends lost 8 bases and 1 base, in that order; junction bases with no gene match: 7. Germline V gene lookup returns CDR1 MDHEN and CDR2 SYDVKM. This CDR3 has 15 residues. CDR3 sequence (DNA): TGTGCCAGCGGAAACAGGGGGCTTGGCACAGATACGCAGTATTTT. This encodes CASGNRGLGTDTQYF. The complete variable domain, with remaining parts taken from reference TRBV28 and TRBJ2-3, reads DVKVTQSSRYLVKRTGEKVFLECVQDMDHENMFWYRQDPGLGLRLIYFSYDVKMKEKGDIPEGYSVSREKKERFSLILESASTNQTSMYLCASGNRGLGTDTQYFGPGTRLTVL.

This clonotype was detected only once. The chain recombines TRBV19 with TRBJ1-1; no definite D call. Germline CDR1 reads LNHDA; CDR2 reads SQIVND (reference sequence). This CDR3 has 13 residues. Trimming shortened V by 1 base and J by 2 bases, and 5 bases separated the two germline ends. The CDR3 loop reads CASSIGVNTEAFF. The CDR3 nucleotides read TGTGCCAGTAGTATAGGGGTTAACACTGAAGCTTTCTTT.

The chain has TRBV6-1 and TRBJ2-5, with D hard to call. V lost 4 bases to trimming and J lost 5 bases, with 11 bases between them. CDR1 and CDR2 (germline): MNHNS, SASEGT. CDR3 size: 13 residues. CDR3 sequence: CASSVDQGETQYF. The CDR3 DNA is TGTGCCAGCAGTGTGGACCAAGGGGAGACCCAGTACTTC.

This rearrangement joins TRBV20-1 to TRBJ2-5, with D possibly being TRBD2 (7 bases). In germline, CDR1 is DFQATT, CDR2 SNEGSKA (reference sequence). The V and J ends lost 0 bases and 2 bases respectively, with 16 bases between them. The CDR3 runs 16 residues. The CDR3 DNA reads as TGCAGTGCTAGAGATATAAAGGGGGGGTCGCAAGAGACCCAGTACTTC. Its protein product is CSARDIKGGSQETQYF.

CDR3 sequence: CATSGSQGPYNEQFF. For the CDR3, the DNA is TGTGCCACCAGTGGTTCGCAGGGTCCCTACAATGAGCAGTTCTTC. The chain links TRBV24-1 to TRBJ2-1, with D maybe TRBD1 (5 bases). The V end lost 5 bases, the J end lost 2 bases, and 12 bases lay between the germline ends. Per the germline V gene, CDR1 is KGHDR and CDR2 is SFDVKD. This CDR3 contains 15 residues.

The chain joins TRBV20-1 to TRBJ2-5; D perhaps matches TRBD2 (5 bases). V was trimmed by 0 bases and J by 2 bases, leaving 16 bases between them. This CDR3 contains 16 residues. CDR1 DFQATT and CDR2 SNEGSKA come from the germline V gene (reference sequence). The CDR3: CSAREPRLTRQETQYF. The CDR3 bases are TGCAGTGCTAGAGAACCGCGACTAACCCGTCAAGAGACCCAGTACTTC.

This clonotype was seen a few times. The V gene is TRBV7-3, the J gene TRBJ2-1; possibly TRBD1 for D (6 bases). CDR1 is SGHTA and CDR2 is FQGTGA in the germline V gene. The length of the CDR3 is 14 residues. Deletions cut 5 bases from V and 7 bases from J, with 15 bases between. The CDR3 reads CASSPGHSGNEQFF. The CDR3 nucleotides read TGTGCCAGCAGCCCGGGACACTCGGGGAATGAGCAGTTCTTC.

This chain connects TRBV7-8 to TRBJ2-1, with 9 bases that match TRBD2. Per the germline V gene, CDR1 is SGHVS and CDR2 is FQNEAQ. The CDR3 runs to 17 residues. V shed 5 bases, J shed 0 bases, and the junction held 8 bases outside the gene matches. The CDR3: CASSKGLADSSYNEQFF. The CDR3 nucleotides read TGTGCCAGCAGCAAGGGACTAGCCGATAGCTCCTACAATGAGCAGTTCTTC.

The chain uses TRBV5-6 and TRBJ1-5; D is unclear. The germline CDR1 and CDR2 sequences are SGHDT and YYEEEE. The ends were cut back, 3 bases at V and 7 bases at J, with 14 bases in the middle. CDR3 length: 14 residues. CDR3: CASSSGMVTQPQHF. CDR3 nucleotide sequence: TGTGCCAGCAGCTCGGGAATGGTAACCCAGCCCCAGCATTTT.